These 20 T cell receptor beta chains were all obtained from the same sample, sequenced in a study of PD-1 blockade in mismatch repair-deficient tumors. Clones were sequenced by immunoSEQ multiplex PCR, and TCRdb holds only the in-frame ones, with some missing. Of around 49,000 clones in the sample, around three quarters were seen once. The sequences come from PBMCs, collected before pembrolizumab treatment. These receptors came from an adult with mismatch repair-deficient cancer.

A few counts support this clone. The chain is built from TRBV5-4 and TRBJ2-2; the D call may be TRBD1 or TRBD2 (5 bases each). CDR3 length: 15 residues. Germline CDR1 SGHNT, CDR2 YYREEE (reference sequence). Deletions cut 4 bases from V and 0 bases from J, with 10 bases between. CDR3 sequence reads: CASSQGRANTGELFF. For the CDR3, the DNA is TGTGCCAGCAGCCAGGGACGGGCGAACACCGGGGAGCTGTTTTTT.

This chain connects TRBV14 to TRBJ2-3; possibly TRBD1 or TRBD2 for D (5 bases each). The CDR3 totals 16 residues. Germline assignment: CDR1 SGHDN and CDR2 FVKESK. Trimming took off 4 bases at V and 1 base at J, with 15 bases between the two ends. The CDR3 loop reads CASSLNLGTRTDTQYF. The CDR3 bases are TGTGCCAGCAGCCTAAACCTGGGGACCCGCACAGATACGCAGTATTTT. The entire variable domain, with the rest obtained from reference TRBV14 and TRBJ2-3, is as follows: EAGVTQFPSHSVIEKGQTVTLRCDPISGHDNLYWYRRVMGKEIKFLLHFVKESKQDESGMPNNRFLAERTGGTYSTLKVQPAELEDSGVYFCASSLNLGTRTDTQYFGPGTRLTVL.

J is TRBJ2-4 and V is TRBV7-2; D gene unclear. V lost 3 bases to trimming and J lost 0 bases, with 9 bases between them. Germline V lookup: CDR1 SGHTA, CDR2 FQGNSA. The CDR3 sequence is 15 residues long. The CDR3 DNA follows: TGTGCCAGCAGCTTTAGAGAGGTAGCCAAAAACATTCAGTACTTC. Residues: CASSFREVAKNIQYF.

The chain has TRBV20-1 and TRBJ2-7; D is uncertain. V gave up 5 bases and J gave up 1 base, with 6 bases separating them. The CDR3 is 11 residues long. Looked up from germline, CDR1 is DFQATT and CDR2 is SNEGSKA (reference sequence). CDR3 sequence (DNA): TGCAGTGCTGCGACTTCCTACGAGCAGTACTTC. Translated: CSAATSYEQYF.

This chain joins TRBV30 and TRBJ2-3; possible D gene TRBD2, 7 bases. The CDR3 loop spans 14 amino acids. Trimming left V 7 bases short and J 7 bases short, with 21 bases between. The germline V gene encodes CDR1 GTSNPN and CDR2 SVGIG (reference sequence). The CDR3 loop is CAYQPGRGANTQYF. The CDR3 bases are TGTGCCTACCAACCGGGACGGGGGGCGAATACGCAGTATTTT.

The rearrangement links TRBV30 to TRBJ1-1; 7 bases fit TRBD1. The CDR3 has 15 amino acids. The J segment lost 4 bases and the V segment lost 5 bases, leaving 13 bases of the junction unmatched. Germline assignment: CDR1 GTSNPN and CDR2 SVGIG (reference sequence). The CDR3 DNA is TGTGCCTGGGACAGGTCGGGCCAGGGGGTCACTGAAGCTTTCTTT. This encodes CAWDRSGQGVTEAFF.

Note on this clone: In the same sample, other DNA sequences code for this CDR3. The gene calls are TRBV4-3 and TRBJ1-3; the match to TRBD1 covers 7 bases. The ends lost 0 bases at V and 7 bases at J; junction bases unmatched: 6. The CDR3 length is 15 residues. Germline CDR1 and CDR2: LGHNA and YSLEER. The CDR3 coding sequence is TGCGCCAGCAGCCAAGATACAGGGGTAAGGAACACCATATATTTT. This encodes CASSQDTGVRNTIYF.

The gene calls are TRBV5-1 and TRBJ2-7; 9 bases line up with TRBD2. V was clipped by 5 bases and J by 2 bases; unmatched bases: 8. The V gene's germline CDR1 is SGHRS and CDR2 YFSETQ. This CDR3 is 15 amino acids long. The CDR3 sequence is CASRRMTSGTYEQYF. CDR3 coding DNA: TGCGCCAGCAGGAGGATGACTAGCGGAACCTACGAGCAGTACTTC. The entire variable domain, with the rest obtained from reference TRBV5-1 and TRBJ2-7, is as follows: KAGVTQTPRYLIKTRGQQVTLSCSPISGHRSVSWYQQTPGQGLQFLFEYFSETQRNKGNFPGRFSGRQFSNSRSEMNVSTLELGDSALYLCASRRMTSGTYEQYFGPGTRLTVT.

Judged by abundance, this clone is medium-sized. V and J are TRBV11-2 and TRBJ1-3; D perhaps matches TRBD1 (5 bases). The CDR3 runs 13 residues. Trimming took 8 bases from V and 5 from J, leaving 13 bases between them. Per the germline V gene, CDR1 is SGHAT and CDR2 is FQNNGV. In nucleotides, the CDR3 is TGTGCCAGCGGAAACAGGACCCGAAACACCATATATTTT. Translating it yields CASGNRTRNTIYF.

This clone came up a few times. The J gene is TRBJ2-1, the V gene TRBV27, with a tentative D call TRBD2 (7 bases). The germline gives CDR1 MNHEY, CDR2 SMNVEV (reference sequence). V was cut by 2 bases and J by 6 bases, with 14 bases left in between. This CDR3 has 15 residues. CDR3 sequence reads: CASSLRGRALNEQFF. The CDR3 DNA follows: TGTGCCAGCAGTTTAAGGGGGAGGGCCCTCAATGAGCAGTTCTTC.

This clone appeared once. CDR3 sequence (DNA): TGTGCCAGCAGCCCCGGGACAGATCGAGCTGAAGCTTTCTTT. The encoded protein is CASSPGTDRAEAFF. The rearrangement uses TRBV9 and TRBJ1-1; 7 positions match TRBD1. J was trimmed by 6 bases and V by 4 bases; bases with no gene match: 9. CDR1 and CDR2 from the germline V gene are SGDLS and YYNGEE. The CDR3 has 14 residues. The full variable domain, rest sourced from reference TRBV9 and TRBJ1-1, is DSGVTQTPKHLITATGQRVTLRCSPRSGDLSVYWYQQSLDQGLQFLIQYYNGEERAKGNILERFSAQQFPDLHSELNLSSLELGDSALYFCASSPGTDRAEAFFGQGTRLTVV.

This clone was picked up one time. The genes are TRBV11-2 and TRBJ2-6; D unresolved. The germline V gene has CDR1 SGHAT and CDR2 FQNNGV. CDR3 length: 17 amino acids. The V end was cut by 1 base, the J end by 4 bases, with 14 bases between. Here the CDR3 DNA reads TGTGCCAGCAGCTTAGTCGATCGGCGGTCCGGGGCCAACGTCCTGACTTTC. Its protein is CASSLVDRRSGANVLTF.

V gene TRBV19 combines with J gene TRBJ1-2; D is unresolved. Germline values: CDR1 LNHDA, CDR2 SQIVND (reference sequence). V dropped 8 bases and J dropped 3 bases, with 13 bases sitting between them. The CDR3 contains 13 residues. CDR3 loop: CASGDKMDYGYTF. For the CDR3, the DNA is TGTGCCAGTGGGGATAAAATGGACTATGGCTACACCTTC.

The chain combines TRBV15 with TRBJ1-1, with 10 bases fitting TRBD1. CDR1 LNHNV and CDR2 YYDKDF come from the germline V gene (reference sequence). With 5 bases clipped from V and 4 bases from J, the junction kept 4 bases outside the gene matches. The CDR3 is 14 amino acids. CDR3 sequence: CATSRRTGGTEAFF. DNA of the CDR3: TGTGCCACCAGCCGCCGGACAGGGGGCACTGAAGCTTTCTTT.

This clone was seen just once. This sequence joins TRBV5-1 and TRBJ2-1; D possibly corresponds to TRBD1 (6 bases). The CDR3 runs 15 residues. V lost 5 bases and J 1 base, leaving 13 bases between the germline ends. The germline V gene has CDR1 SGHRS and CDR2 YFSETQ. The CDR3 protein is CASSVGQPSYNEQFF. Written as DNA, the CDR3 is TGCGCCAGCAGTGTAGGACAGCCTTCCTACAATGAGCAGTTCTTC. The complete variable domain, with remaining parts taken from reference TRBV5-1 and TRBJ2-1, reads KAGVTQTPRYLIKTRGQQVTLSCSPISGHRSVSWYQQTPGQGLQFLFEYFSETQRNKGNFPGRFSGRQFSNSRSEMNVSTLELGDSALYLCASSVGQPSYNEQFFGPGTRLTVL.

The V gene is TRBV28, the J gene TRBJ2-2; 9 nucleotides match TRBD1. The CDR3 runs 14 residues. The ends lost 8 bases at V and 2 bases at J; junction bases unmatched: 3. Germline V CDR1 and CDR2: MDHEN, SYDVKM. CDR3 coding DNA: TGTGCCAGCGGGGGACAGGGAAACACCGGGGAGCTGTTTTTT. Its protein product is CASGGQGNTGELFF.

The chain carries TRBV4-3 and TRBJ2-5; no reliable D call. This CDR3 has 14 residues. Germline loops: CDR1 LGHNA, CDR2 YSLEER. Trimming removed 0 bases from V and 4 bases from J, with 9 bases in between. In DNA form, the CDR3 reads TGCGCCAGCAGCCAAGATTACGGCCCAGAGACCCAGTACTTC. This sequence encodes CASSQDYGPETQYF.

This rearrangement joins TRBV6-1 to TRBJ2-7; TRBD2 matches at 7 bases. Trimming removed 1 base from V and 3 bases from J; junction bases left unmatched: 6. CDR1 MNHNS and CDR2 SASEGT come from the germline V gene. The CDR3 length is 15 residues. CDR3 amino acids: CASSEGGTTIYEQYF. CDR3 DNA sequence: TGTGCCAGCAGTGAAGGAGGGACTACAATCTACGAGCAGTACTTC.

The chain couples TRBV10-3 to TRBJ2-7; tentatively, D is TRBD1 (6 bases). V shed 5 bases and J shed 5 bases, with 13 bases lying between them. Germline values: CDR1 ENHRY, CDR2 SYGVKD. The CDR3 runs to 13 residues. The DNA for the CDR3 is TGTGCCATCAGTTTGGACAGCGTCGACGAGCAGTACTTC. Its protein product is CAISLDSVDEQYF.

In DNA form, the CDR3 reads TGCGCCAGCAGCCCCAACCGGGACACAGAGCAGTTCTTC. It encodes CASSPNRDTEQFF. This sequence joins TRBV5-1 and TRBJ2-1; TRBD1 is a possible D gene (6 bases). Looked up from germline, CDR1 is SGHRS and CDR2 is YFSETQ. This CDR3 comprises 13 residues. The V end lost 4 bases, the J end lost 10 bases, and 15 bases lay between the germline ends.